A single sample gave rise to the 23 T cell receptor beta chains below, sequenced in a study of T cells in Graves' hyperthyroidism and ophthalmopathy. The investigators amplified TCR beta CDR3 regions from RNA transcripts. When the TCR CDR3 underwent first-round RT-PCR, the HTBI primer set was used. TCRdb used MiXCR to reprocess the multiplex PCR reads, holding one entry per CDR3 protein. The repertoire holds hundreds of thousands of distinct CDR3 sequences, with about 45% as singletons. Sequenced material: peripheral blood or thyroid tissue (not recorded which). All receptors derive from an adult man with Graves' disease, either hyperthyroidism or ophthalmopathy (not recorded which).

This clonotype has a count of ten or more. The chain recombines TRBV7-9 with TRBJ1-1; 11 bases are shared with TRBD1. Unmatched junction bases numbered 10, after V lost 5 bases and J lost 8 bases. Germline V gene lookup returns CDR1 SEHNR and CDR2 FQNEAQ (reference sequence). This CDR3 has 15 amino acids. CDR3 sequence: CASSAGTGGFDEAFF. The DNA for the CDR3 is TGTGCCAGCAGCGCCGGGACAGGGGGATTCGACGAAGCTTTCTTT.

V and J are TRBV5-5 and TRBJ1-6; D uncertain. This CDR3 comprises 17 residues. V was clipped by 4 bases and J by 6 bases, with 20 bases between them. The germline V gene has CDR1 SGHKS and CDR2 YYEKEE (reference sequence). The CDR3 DNA reads TGTGCCAGCAGCCTGACTCCGGGCCAGGCCGGTAATTCACCCCTCCACTTT. Translation: CASSLTPGQAGNSPLHF. The entire variable domain, with the rest obtained from reference TRBV5-5 and TRBJ1-6, is as follows: DAGVTQSPTHLIKTRGQQVTLRCSPISGHKSVSWYQQVLGQGPQFIFQYYEKEERGRGNFPDRFSARQFPNYSSELNVNALLLGDSALYLCASSLTPGQAGNSPLHFGNGTRLTVT.

Remarks on this clonotype: A junction boundary mismatches the germline segment, possibly from a read error. This chain connects TRBV13 to TRBJ1-1, with a weak D call TRBD1 (6 bases). This CDR3 is built from 15 residues. Germline CDR1 and CDR2: PRHDT and FYEKMQ (reference sequence). CDR3 loop: CASSLAGGHYTEAFF. The CDR3, as DNA: TGTGCCAGCAGCTTAGCTGGGGGGCACTACACTGAAGCCTTCTTT.

Remarks on this clonotype: With a much larger clone just one base away, this may be a read error. This chain uses TRBV15 with TRBJ1-5, with a possible D match to TRBD1 (6 bases). Germline lookup yields CDR1 LNHNV and CDR2 YYDKDF (reference sequence). CDR3 size: 17 residues. CDR3 bases: TGTGCCACCAGCAGAGATCGTGCAGGGGCTAGCAATCAGCTCCAGCATTTT. Encoded protein: CATSRDRAGASNQLQHF.

This clonotype was counted between two and nine times. This chain connects TRBV12-3 or TRBV12-4 to TRBJ2-1, with D tentatively TRBD1 or TRBD2 (5 bases each). Trimming left V 2 bases short and J 8 bases short, with 13 bases between. CDR3 length equals 14 residues. The CDR3 loop reads CASSLIQGRDEQFF. Here the CDR3 DNA reads TGTGCCAGCAGTTTAATCCAGGGACGGGATGAGCAGTTCTTC.

This clonotype has just a few counts. V usage is TRBV7-9 and J usage is TRBJ2-2; D gene uncertain. Looked up from germline, CDR1 is SEHNR and CDR2 is FQNEAQ (reference sequence). Trimming stripped 5 bases from V and 6 bases from J, with 13 bases between. The CDR3 runs to 14 residues. The CDR3 DNA reads TGTGCCAGCAGCCACGGATTAGGAGCCGGGGAGCTGTTTTTT. It specifies CASSHGLGAGELFF.

V usage is TRBV10-2 and J usage is TRBJ1-5, with D possibly TRBD1 on 6 matching bases. This CDR3 has 13 amino acids. From germline, CDR1 is WSHSY and CDR2 SAAADI. Trimming left V 4 bases short and J 7 bases short, with 11 bases between. The CDR3 sequence: CASSVYRVQPQHF. The CDR3 DNA reads as TGCGCCAGCAGTGTCTACAGGGTGCAGCCCCAGCATTTT.

This clonotype was observed many times. The chain recombines TRBV7-9 with TRBJ1-2; the D is unclear. Trimming cost V 1 base and J 3 bases, with 12 bases left between them. Per germline, CDR1 SEHNR and CDR2 FQNEAQ (reference sequence). CDR3 length: 15 residues. CDR3 protein: CASSLGGGRHYGYTF. In DNA, the CDR3 is TGTGCCAGCAGCTTAGGTGGCGGCAGGCACTATGGCTACACCTTC.

The chain combines TRBV2 with TRBJ1-4, with TRBD1 identical over 9 bases. The length of the CDR3 is 17 residues. Germline V gene lookup returns CDR1 SNHLY and CDR2 FYNNEI. V was pared by 6 bases and J by 7 bases, with 15 bases of the junction left unmatched. CDR3 sequence: CASSKPPYRGQVEKLFF. The CDR3 nucleotides are TGTGCCAGCAGCAAACCTCCCTACAGGGGGCAAGTTGAAAAACTGTTTTTT.

The gene calls are TRBV11-2 and TRBJ2-5; the match to TRBD1 covers 9 bases. V was pared by 5 bases and J by 4 bases, with 11 bases of the junction left unmatched. The CDR3 is 16 amino acids. The germline V gene has CDR1 SGHAT and CDR2 FQNNGV. DNA for the CDR3: TGTGCCAGCAGCCACGCGGACAGGGGAGGGCGAGAGACCCAGTACTTC. Its translation: CASSHADRGGRETQYF.

Concerning this clonotype itself: A much larger clone differs from this one at a single base, so this may be a read error. The gene calls are TRBV20-1 and TRBJ2-7, with D maybe TRBD2 (6 bases). Trimming cost V 4 bases and J 4 bases, with 11 bases left between them. CDR1 is DFQATT, CDR2 SNEGSKA, per germline (reference sequence). The CDR3 extends over 12 amino acids. CDR3 sequence: CSATGLWYEQYF. The DNA for the CDR3 is TGCAGTGCTACGGGACTCTGGTACGAGCAGTACTTC.

The chain couples TRBV19 to TRBJ1-4, with a weak D call TRBD1 (5 bases). Between the trimmed V and J ends, which lost 3 bases and 8 bases, there was a span of 16 bases. This CDR3 has 15 residues. Per the germline V gene, CDR1 is LNHDA and CDR2 is SQIVND (reference sequence). CDR3 coding DNA: TGTGCCAGTAGTATGGGACCGGCAGGGTCGGAAAAACTGTTTTTT. Amino acids: CASSMGPAGSEKLFF.

The chain couples TRBV25-1 to TRBJ1-5, with D unclear. In germline, CDR1 is MGHDK, CDR2 SYGVNS. V was pared by 5 bases and J by 6 bases, with 14 bases between. This CDR3 has 14 amino acids. The CDR3 nucleotides are TGTGCCAGCAGTCTAACGGTTGTAGGTCAGCCCCAGCATTTT. Its protein is CASSLTVVGQPQHF.

This clonotype was seen many times. The chain joins TRBV24-1 to TRBJ1-2, with D maybe TRBD1 (6 bases). V was cut by 4 bases and J by 8 bases, with 10 bases left in between. Looked up from germline, CDR1 is KGHDR and CDR2 is SFDVKD. The CDR3 length is 12 residues. The CDR3 DNA is TGTGCCACCAGTGAACAGGGTCGGGGCTACACCTTC. Amino acids: CATSEQGRGYTF.

V is TRBV7-9 and J is TRBJ2-7; 10 positions match TRBD2. The DNA end is a closer match to TRBJ2-5, so the J assignment may be wrong. CDR3 length equals 16 residues. Per the germline V gene, CDR1 is SEHNR and CDR2 is FQNEAQ (reference sequence). In nucleotides, the CDR3 is TGTGCCAGCAACCCAGGGACTAGCGTACTTCAAGAGACCCAGTACTTC. This translates into CASNPGTSVLQETQYF.

The V and J genes are TRBV15 and TRBJ1-3; 12 nucleotides match TRBD1. There are 17 residues in the CDR3. Germline-derived CDR1 and CDR2 are LNHNV and YYDKDF (reference sequence). V lost 3 bases to trimming and J lost 1 base; unmatched junction nucleotides: 4. The CDR3: CATSRGQGATSGNTIYF. The CDR3 DNA reads as TGTGCCACCAGCAGGGGACAGGGGGCAACGTCTGGAAACACCATATATTTT.

This clonotype was observed a few times. This chain's CDR3 is CASSSLDSYEQYF. The CDR3 bases are TGCGCCAGCAGCTCACTAGACTCCTACGAGCAGTACTTC. The gene calls are TRBV5-1 and TRBJ2-7; TRBD2 is a possible D gene (5 bases). V was clipped by 3 bases and J by 0 bases, with 7 bases between them. There are 13 residues in the CDR3. Germline V gene lookup returns CDR1 SGHRS and CDR2 YFSETQ.

The chain is built from TRBV2 and TRBJ2-7, with TRBD2 matching 8 bases. This CDR3 comprises 14 residues. Germline V gene sequence: CDR1 SNHLY, CDR2 FYNNEI. Trimming at V came to 3 bases and at J to 2 bases, leaving 3 bases not matched to a gene. Here the CDR3 reads CASSDAGLAYEQYF. The CDR3 nucleotides read TGTGCCAGCAGTGATGCGGGACTAGCCTACGAGCAGTACTTC. Full variable domain (remainder filled in from reference TRBV2 and TRBJ2-7): EPEVTQTPSHQVTQMGQEVILRCVPISNHLYFYWYRQILGQKVEFLVSFYNNEISEKSEIFDDQFSVERPDGSNFTLKIRSTKLEDSAMYFCASSDAGLAYEQYFGPGTRLTVT.

In this sample, this clonotype turned up many times. This rearrangement joins TRBV7-9 to TRBJ1-6; no firm D call. The CDR3 covers 11 residues. Trimming removed 5 bases at V and 14 bases at J, with 10 bases between. Per germline, CDR1 SEHNR and CDR2 FQNEAQ (reference sequence). The CDR3 is CASSKDTTLHF. CDR3 nucleotide sequence: TGTGCCAGCAGCAAAGACACCACCCTCCACTTT.

This clonotype was seen many times. This sequence may be a read error, since a much larger clone differs from it by one base. The chain has TRBV12-3 or TRBV12-4 and TRBJ1-5; a possible D gene is TRBD1 (5 bases). There are 12 residues in the CDR3. V was pared by 8 bases and J by 1 base, with 6 bases between. The CDR3 region has the DNA TGTGCCAGCGCAGGGAGCAATCAGCCCCAGCATTTT. Translating gives CASAGSNQPQHF.

The genes are TRBV29-1 and TRBJ2-7, with 9 bases identical to TRBD1. The CDR3 loop spans 13 amino acids. CDR1 SQVTM and CDR2 ANQGSEA come from the germline V gene. After removal of 6 bases from V and 7 bases from J, the junction contained 10 bases not matched to a gene. CDR3 nucleotides: TGCAGCGTCGACCGGGACAGGGTCTGGGAGCAGTACTTC. Translating it yields CSVDRDRVWEQYF.

V and J are TRBV20-1 and TRBJ1-4; D is perhaps TRBD1 (6 bases). The CDR3 runs to 15 residues. Trimming pared 6 bases from V and 5 bases from J, leaving 19 bases between. Looked up from germline, CDR1 is DFQATT and CDR2 is SNEGSKA (reference sequence). The chain's CDR3 is CSARSMTGGNEKLFF. CDR3 nucleotides: TGCAGTGCCCGAAGTATGACAGGAGGGAATGAAAAACTGTTTTTT.

The CDR3 is CGACAGNTEAFF. DNA for the CDR3: TGCGGCGCCTGTGCCGGGAACACTGAAGCTTTCTTT. The rearrangement uses TRBV20-1 and TRBJ1-1; no firm D call. This CDR3 has 12 amino acids. Germline CDR1 is DFQATT and CDR2 is SNEGSKA (reference sequence).